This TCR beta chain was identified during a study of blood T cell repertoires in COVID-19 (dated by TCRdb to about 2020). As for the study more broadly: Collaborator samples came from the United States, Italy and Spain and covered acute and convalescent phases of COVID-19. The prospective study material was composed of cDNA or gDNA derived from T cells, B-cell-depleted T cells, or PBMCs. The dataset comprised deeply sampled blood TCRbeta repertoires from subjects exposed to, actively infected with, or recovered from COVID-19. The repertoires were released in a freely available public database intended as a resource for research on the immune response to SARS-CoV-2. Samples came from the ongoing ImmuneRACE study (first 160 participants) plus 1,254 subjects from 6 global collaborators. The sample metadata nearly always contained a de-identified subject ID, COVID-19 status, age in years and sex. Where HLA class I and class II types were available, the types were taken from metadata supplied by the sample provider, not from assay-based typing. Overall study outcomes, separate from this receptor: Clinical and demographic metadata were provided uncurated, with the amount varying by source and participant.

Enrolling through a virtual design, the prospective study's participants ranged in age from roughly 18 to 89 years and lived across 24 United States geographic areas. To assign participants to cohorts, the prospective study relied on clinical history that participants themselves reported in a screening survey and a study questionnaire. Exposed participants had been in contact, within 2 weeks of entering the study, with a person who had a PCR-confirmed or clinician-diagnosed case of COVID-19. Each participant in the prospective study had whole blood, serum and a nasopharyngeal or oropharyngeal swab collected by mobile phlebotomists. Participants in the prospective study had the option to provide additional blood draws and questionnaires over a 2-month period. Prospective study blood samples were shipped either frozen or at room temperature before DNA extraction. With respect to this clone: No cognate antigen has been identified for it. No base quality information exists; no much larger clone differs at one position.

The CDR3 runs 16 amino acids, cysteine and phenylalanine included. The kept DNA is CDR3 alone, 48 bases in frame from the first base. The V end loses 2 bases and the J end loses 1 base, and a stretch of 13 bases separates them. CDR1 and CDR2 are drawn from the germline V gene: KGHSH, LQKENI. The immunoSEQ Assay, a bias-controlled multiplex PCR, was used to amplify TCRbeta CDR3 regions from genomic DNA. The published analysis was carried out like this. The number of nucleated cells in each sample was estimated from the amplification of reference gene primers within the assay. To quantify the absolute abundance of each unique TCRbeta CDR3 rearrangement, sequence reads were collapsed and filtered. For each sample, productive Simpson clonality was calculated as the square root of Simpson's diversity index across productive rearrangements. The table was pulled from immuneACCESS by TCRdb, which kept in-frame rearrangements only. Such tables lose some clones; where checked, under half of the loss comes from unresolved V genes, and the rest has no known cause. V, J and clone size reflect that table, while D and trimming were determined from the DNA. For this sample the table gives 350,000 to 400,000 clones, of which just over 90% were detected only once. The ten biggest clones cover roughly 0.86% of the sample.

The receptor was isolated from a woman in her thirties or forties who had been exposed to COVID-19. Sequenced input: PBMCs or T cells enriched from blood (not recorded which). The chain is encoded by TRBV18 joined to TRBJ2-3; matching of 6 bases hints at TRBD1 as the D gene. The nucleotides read TGTGCCAGCTCACCAGTTGGCAGGGGCGGCACAGATACGCAGTATTTT. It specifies CASSPVGRGGTDTQYF.